These 25 T cell receptor beta chains were all obtained from the same sample, sequenced in a study of vaccination and CD4 T cells after COVID-19 (dated 2022 in TCRdb). Library preparation was by PCR. The listed sequencing device is Illumina iSeq 100. DNA from cultured CD4+ T cells underwent TCR sequencing with the Oncomine TCR Beta short-read assay at the Johns Hopkins FTIC core. The public reads were reanalyzed by TCRdb: fastp trimming at Q25, MiXCR alignment, in-frame beta chains only. Under each unique CDR3 protein, matching rows form one entry showing the most common genes and DNA. Within this sample are roughly 14,000 distinct CDR3 sequences, with about 50% of them counted one time only. The ten most abundant clones make up 16% of the sample. The sample's treatment or condition label is to be understood as: 10-day PBMC culture with coronavirus spike peptide pools or control peptides (ViraFEST assay).

Antigens of these TCRs are unknown. Material for sequencing was CD4+ T cells from blood, cultured in vitro. Receptors originate from a human donor who had recovered from COVID-19.

This chain links TRBV18 with TRBJ2-7; 9 nucleotides line up with TRBD1. CDR1 KGHSH and CDR2 LQKENI come from the germline V gene. The CDR3 sequence is 14 residues long. With 3 bases clipped from V and 2 bases from J, the junction kept 2 bases outside the gene matches. DNA of the CDR3: TGTGCCAGCTCACCGGGACAGGGAACCTACGAGCAGTACTTC. It translates to CASSPGQGTYEQYF.

In its sample, this clonotype was seen a few times. The gene calls are TRBV19 and TRBJ1-2; D is undetermined. The CDR3 consists of 11 residues. Germline values: CDR1 LNHDA, CDR2 SQIVND (reference sequence). Trimming took 8 bases from V and 4 from J, leaving 8 bases between them. CDR3 DNA sequence: TGTGCCAGTGAGGACGGCTATGGCTACACCTTC. It is translated as CASEDGYGYTF.

The V and J genes are TRBV20-1 and TRBJ2-1, with 11 bases that match TRBD2. J lost 9 bases, V lost 2 bases, and 9 bases had no gene match. This CDR3 has 15 residues. Germline values: CDR1 DFQATT, CDR2 SNEGSKA (reference sequence). CDR3 sequence: CSARFTSGGMGEQFF. CDR3 DNA sequence: TGCAGTGCTAGATTCACTAGCGGGGGAATGGGTGAGCAGTTCTTC.

J is TRBJ2-2 and V is TRBV6-1, with unresolved D. Between the trimmed V and J ends, which lost 4 bases and 2 bases, there was a span of 8 bases. The length of the CDR3 is 14 residues. Germline values: CDR1 MNHNS, CDR2 SASEGT. CDR3 nucleotide sequence: TGTGCCAGCAGTGTAATATACAACACCGGGGAGCTGTTTTTT. Translated: CASSVIYNTGELFF.

This chain connects TRBV25-1 to TRBJ1-2; 9 bases are shared with TRBD1. From germline, CDR1 is MGHDK and CDR2 SYGVNS. V lost 2 bases to trimming and J lost 6 bases; unmatched junction nucleotides: 7. The CDR3 runs 15 residues. CDR3 loop: CASSETGTGSNGYTF. CDR3 coding DNA: TGTGCCAGCAGTGAAACCGGGACAGGGAGTAATGGCTACACCTTC.

The rearrangement joins TRBV28 to TRBJ1-5; D gene unclear. This CDR3 region has 15 residues. CDR1 MDHEN and CDR2 SYDVKM come from the germline V gene. The germline V and J ends were trimmed by 6 bases and 1 base, with 13 bases remaining between them. CDR3 region: CASRRDYGSNQPQHF. CDR3 DNA sequence: TGTGCCAGCAGGCGCGATTATGGGAGCAATCAGCCCCAGCATTTT. The variable domain in full, with the rest retrieved from reference TRBV28 and TRBJ1-5, is DVKVTQSSRYLVKRTGEKVFLECVQDMDHENMFWYRQDPGLGLRLIYFSYDVKMKEKGDIPEGYSVSREKKERFSLILESASTNQTSMYLCASRRDYGSNQPQHFGDGTRLSIL.

CDR3 sequence reads: CSAKGTGALYEQYF. In DNA, the CDR3 is TGCAGTGCCAAAGGCACAGGAGCCCTCTACGAGCAGTACTTC. J is TRBJ2-7 and V is TRBV20-1; a weak D match, TRBD1 (5 bases). This CDR3 spans 14 amino acids. Germline V gene data show CDR1 as DFQATT and CDR2 as SNEGSKA (reference sequence). V dropped 6 bases and J dropped 3 bases, with 18 bases sitting between them.

This chain connects TRBV7-2 to TRBJ2-1; D unresolved. Germline lookup yields CDR1 SGHTA and CDR2 FQGNSA. CDR3 length: 16 residues. The V gene lost 7 bases and the J gene lost 0 bases, with 16 bases spanning the gap. CDR3 DNA sequence: TGTGCCAGCACTTCTTACCGGAAAAGCTCCTACAATGAGCAGTTCTTC. Amino acid sequence: CASTSYRKSSYNEQFF.

V is TRBV7-2 and J is TRBJ1-1; D remains unclear. The CDR3 is 15 amino acids. V was pared by 2 bases and J by 0 bases, with 10 bases between. In germline, CDR1 is SGHTA, CDR2 FQGNSA. CDR3 sequence reads: CASSLMQVMNTEAFF. CDR3 sequence (DNA): TGTGCCAGCAGCTTAATGCAGGTCATGAACACTGAAGCTTTCTTT. The whole variable domain, remainder taken from reference TRBV7-2 and TRBJ1-1, is GAGVSQSPSNKVTEKGKDVELRCDPISGHTALYWYRQSLGQGLEFLIYFQGNSAPDKSGLPSDRFSAERTGGSVSTLTIQRTQQEDSAVYLCASSLMQVMNTEAFFGQGTRLTVV.

This clonotype showed up just once. The V and J genes are TRBV7-8 and TRBJ2-7; 7 nucleotides match TRBD1. Germline V gene data show CDR1 as SGHVS and CDR2 as FQNEAQ. Trimming at V came to 5 bases and at J to 3 bases, leaving 7 bases not matched to a gene. The CDR3 runs 14 residues. CDR3 amino acids: CASSAVGTVYEQYF. Written as DNA, the CDR3 is TGTGCCAGCAGCGCCGTCGGGACAGTCTACGAGCAGTACTTC.

This clonotype showed up just a few times. The CDR3 loop reads CASSELAGGPGEQFF. The DNA of the CDR3 is TGTGCCAGCAGTGAACTAGCGGGAGGGCCAGGAGAGCAGTTCTTC. The V and J genes are TRBV6-1 and TRBJ2-1; 12 nucleotides match TRBD2. Germline V gene data show CDR1 as MNHNS and CDR2 as SASEGT. With V trimmed by 2 bases and J by 10 bases, 6 bases remained unmatched. The CDR3 has 15 amino acids.

V is TRBV28 and J is TRBJ2-1, with 8 bases identical to TRBD1. Per germline, CDR1 MDHEN and CDR2 SYDVKM. The ends lost 4 bases at V and 9 bases at J; junction bases unmatched: 14. This CDR3 has 16 residues. The CDR3 DNA is TGTGCCAGCAGTTCGCTGACAGGGGTAATCGCTGGTGAGCAGTTCTTC. Its protein is CASSSLTGVIAGEQFF.

The chain joins TRBV6-4 to TRBJ2-3, with a possible D match to TRBD2 (5 bases). The CDR3 runs 14 residues. Germline-derived CDR1 and CDR2 are MRHNA and SNTAGT. Trimming left V 3 bases short and J 6 bases short, with 13 bases between. The chain's CDR3 is CASSEGSESDTQYF. Here the CDR3 DNA reads TGTGCCAGCAGTGAAGGTAGCGAGTCGGATACGCAGTATTTT.

The chain joins TRBV7-3 to TRBJ1-2; 9 bases are shared with TRBD1. There are 14 residues in the CDR3. CDR1 SGHTA and CDR2 FQGTGA come from the germline V gene. The ends lost 5 bases at V and 5 bases at J; junction bases unmatched: 6. The CDR3 region is CASSAGQGDYGYTF. For the CDR3, the DNA is TGTGCCAGCAGCGCGGGACAGGGAGATTATGGCTACACCTTC.

This clonotype has a handful of counts. The chain couples TRBV27 to TRBJ1-2, with D perhaps matching TRBD1 (6 bases). The CDR3 has 12 residues. Trimming shortened V by 8 bases and J by 8 bases, and 15 bases separated the two germline ends. Germline V gives CDR1 MNHEY, CDR2 SMNVEV (reference sequence). Here the CDR3 DNA reads TGTGCCAGCGGGGGCTTCTCAGGAGGCTACACCTTC. Its translation is CASGGFSGGYTF.

The chain carries TRBV20-1 and TRBJ2-7; 12 nucleotides line up with TRBD2. V dropped 5 bases and J dropped 0; count of bases not matched to a gene: 2. Germline assignment: CDR1 DFQATT and CDR2 SNEGSKA (reference sequence). The CDR3 covers 14 residues. The CDR3 sequence is CSAWTSGNSYEQYF. For the CDR3, the DNA is TGCAGTGCTTGGACTAGCGGGAACTCCTACGAGCAGTACTTC.

The chain recombines TRBV2 with TRBJ2-1; 10 bases align to TRBD1. Germline V lookup: CDR1 SNHLY, CDR2 FYNNEI. The V segment lost 9 bases and the J segment 9 bases; nucleotides outside the gene matches: 11. CDR3 size: 14 residues. The CDR3 spells CASTRDRGRSEQFF. The CDR3 DNA reads as TGTGCCAGTACCCGGGACAGGGGCCGTAGTGAGCAGTTCTTC.

V and J are TRBV7-2 and TRBJ2-3, with D hard to call. The ends were cut back, 3 bases at V and 1 base at J, with 11 bases in the middle. Germline CDR1 is SGHTA and CDR2 is FQGNSA. The CDR3 is 15 amino acids. CDR3 bases: TGTGCCAGCAGCTTGGGCCGCGGCGGCACAGATACGCAGTATTTT. The encoded protein is CASSLGRGGTDTQYF.

This chain uses TRBV20-1 with TRBJ2-1, with 9 bases that match TRBD2. The CDR3 loop spans 20 amino acids. Trimming cost V 5 bases and J 1 base; bases outside gene matches: 21. Germline V lookup: CDR1 DFQATT, CDR2 SNEGSKA (reference sequence). CDR3 coding DNA: TGCAGTGCTTTGGGGCGGTTAGCGGGAGCTTCTGGTAGGTCCTACAATGAGCAGTTCTTC. It specifies CSALGRLAGASGRSYNEQFF.

This clonotype showed up just a few times. The rearrangement uses TRBV7-2 and TRBJ2-1; 11 bases align to TRBD2. Germline trimming cut 4 bases from V and 3 bases from J; bases unmatched to any gene: 5. CDR3 length equals 16 residues. Per the germline V gene, CDR1 is SGHTA and CDR2 is FQGNSA. In DNA, the CDR3 is TGTGCCAGCAGCTCGGGACTAGCGGTGATCTACAATGAGCAGTTCTTC. As protein: CASSSGLAVIYNEQFF.

This clonotype was recorded a few times. The V and J genes are TRBV28 and TRBJ1-2; no clear D gene. This CDR3 is built from 12 residues. Germline lookup yields CDR1 MDHEN and CDR2 SYDVKM. V was trimmed by 5 bases and J by 7 bases, leaving 11 bases between them. CDR3 sequence (DNA): TGTGCCAGCAGTCCCCGTAGAGCTGGCTACACCTTC. Translated: CASSPRRAGYTF.

The V and J genes are TRBV7-8 and TRBJ1-2, with D hard to call. Germline-derived CDR1 and CDR2 are SGHVS and FQNEAQ. Trimming removed 2 bases from V and 13 bases from J, with 14 bases in between. This CDR3 is built from 12 residues. CDR3 protein: CASSLNPASLTF. CDR3 DNA sequence: TGTGCCAGCAGCTTAAATCCAGCCTCCCTCACCTTC.

The rearrangement links TRBV19 to TRBJ2-5, with 10 bases fitting TRBD2. This CDR3 comprises 16 residues. Germline CDR1 is LNHDA and CDR2 is SQIVND (reference sequence). V was pared by 3 bases and J by 5 bases, with 9 bases of the junction left unmatched. The CDR3 region is CASSIPSGRGRETQYF. The CDR3 DNA is TGTGCCAGTAGTATCCCTAGCGGGAGAGGAAGGGAGACCCAGTACTTC.

The chain links TRBV5-8 to TRBJ2-3; D gene ambiguous. Trimming took off 0 bases at V and 4 bases at J, with 9 bases between the two ends. Germline lookup yields CDR1 SGHTS and CDR2 YDEGEE. The CDR3 consists of 14 residues. The CDR3 DNA follows: TGTGCCAGCAGCTTGGCCGGACGGGCAGATACGCAGTATTTT. Translating gives CASSLAGRADTQYF.

This chain connects TRBV20-1 to TRBJ1-2; unclear D gene. Trimming shortened V by 3 bases and J by 4 bases, and 15 bases separated the two germline ends. The CDR3 spans 14 residues. The V gene's germline CDR1 is DFQATT and CDR2 SNEGSKA (reference sequence). This chain's CDR3 is CSARGIGVGYGYTF. The CDR3 coding sequence is TGCAGTGCTAGGGGGATCGGGGTTGGCTATGGCTACACCTTC.